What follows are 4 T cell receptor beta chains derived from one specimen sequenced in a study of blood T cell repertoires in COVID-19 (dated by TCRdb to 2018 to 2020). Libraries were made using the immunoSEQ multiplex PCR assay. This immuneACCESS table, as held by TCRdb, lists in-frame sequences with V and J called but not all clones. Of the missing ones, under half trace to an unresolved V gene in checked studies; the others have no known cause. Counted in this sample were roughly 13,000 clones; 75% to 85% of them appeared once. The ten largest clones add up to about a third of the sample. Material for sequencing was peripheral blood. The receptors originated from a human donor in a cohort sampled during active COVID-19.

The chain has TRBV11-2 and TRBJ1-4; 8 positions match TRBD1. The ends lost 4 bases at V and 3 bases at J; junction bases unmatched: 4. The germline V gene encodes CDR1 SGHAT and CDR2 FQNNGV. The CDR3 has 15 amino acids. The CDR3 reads CASSSHRGANEKLFF. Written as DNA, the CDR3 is TGTGCCAGCAGCTCCCACAGGGGGGCTAATGAAAAACTGTTTTTT. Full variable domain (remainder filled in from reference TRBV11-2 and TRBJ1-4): EAGVAQSPRYKIIEKRQSVAFWCNPISGHATLYWYQQILGQGPKLLIQFQNNGVVDDSQLPKDRFSAERLKGVDSTLKIQPAKLEDSAVYLCASSSHRGANEKLFFGSGTQLSVL.

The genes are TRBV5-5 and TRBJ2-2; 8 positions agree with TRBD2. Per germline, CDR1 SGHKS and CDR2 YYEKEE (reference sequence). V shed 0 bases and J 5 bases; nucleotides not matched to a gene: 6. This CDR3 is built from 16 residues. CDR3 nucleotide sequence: TGTGCCAGCAGCTTGGAGGGCGGCGGGGGGACCGGGGAGCTGTTTTTT. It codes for CASSLEGGGGTGELFF. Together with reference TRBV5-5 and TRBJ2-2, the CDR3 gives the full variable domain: DAGVTQSPTHLIKTRGQQVTLRCSPISGHKSVSWYQQVLGQGPQFIFQYYEKEERGRGNFPDRFSARQFPNYSSELNVNALLLGDSALYLCASSLEGGGGTGELFFGEGSRLTVL.

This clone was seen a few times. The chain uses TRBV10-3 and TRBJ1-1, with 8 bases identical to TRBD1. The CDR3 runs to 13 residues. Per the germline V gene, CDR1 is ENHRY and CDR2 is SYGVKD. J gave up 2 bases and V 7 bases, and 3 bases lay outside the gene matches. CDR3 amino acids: CAIKDRVNTEAFF. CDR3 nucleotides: TGTGCCATCAAGGACAGGGTTAACACTGAAGCTTTCTTT.

The CDR3 sequence is CASGLGQSSGNTIYF. Here the CDR3 DNA reads TGTGCTAGTGGTTTGGGACAGAGCTCTGGAAACACCATATATTTT. The chain recombines TRBV12-5 with TRBJ1-3, with D possibly matching TRBD1 (5 bases). The CDR3 has 15 amino acids. Germline V gene lookup returns CDR1 LGHNT and CDR2 FRNRAP. V dropped 1 base and J dropped 0 bases, with 7 bases sitting between them.